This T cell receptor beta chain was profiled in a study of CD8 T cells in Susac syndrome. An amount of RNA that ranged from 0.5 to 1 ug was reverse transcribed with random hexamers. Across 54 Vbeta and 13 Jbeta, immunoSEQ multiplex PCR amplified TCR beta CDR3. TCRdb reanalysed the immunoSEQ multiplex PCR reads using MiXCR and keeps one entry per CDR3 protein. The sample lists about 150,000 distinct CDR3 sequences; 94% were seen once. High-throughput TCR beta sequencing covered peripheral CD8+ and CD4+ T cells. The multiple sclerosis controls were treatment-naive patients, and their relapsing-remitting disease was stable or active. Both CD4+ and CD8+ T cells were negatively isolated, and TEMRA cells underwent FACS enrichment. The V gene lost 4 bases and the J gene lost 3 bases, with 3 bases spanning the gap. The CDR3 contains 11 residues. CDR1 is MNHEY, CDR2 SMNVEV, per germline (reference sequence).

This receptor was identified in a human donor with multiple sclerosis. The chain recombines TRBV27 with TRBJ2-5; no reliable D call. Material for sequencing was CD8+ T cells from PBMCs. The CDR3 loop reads CASSSKETQYF. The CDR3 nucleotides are TGTGCCAGCAGTTCGAAAGAGACCCAGTACTTC.